A few counts support the clone carrying this TCR beta chain. Its antigen is not identified. All gene names here are mouse names. The read ends 1 residue early relative to the CDR3; the germline J gene fills the gap. These data are taken from a study of tissue T cells after allogeneic stem cell transplantation. Study findings and constraints: Only a limited share of tissue TCRs appeared in blood or spleen. Across patients, clones rarely overlapped, yet motif clusters were shared tissue-specifically.

From germline, CDR1 is KGHPV and CDR2 FQNQEV (reference sequence). The CDR3 has 14 residues. V lost 4 bases and J lost 7; bases outside the gene matches: 4. Specified time point: mouse harvest day 7 after allogeneic transplant. Each mouse received 10^7 T-cell-depleted marrow cells plus 10^6 splenic CD5+ T cells by tail vein. This table comes from immunoSEQ multiplex PCR, and its TCRdb copy is limited to in-frame clones, with some not included. The data hold roughly 6,100 clones, with approximately 43% observed a single time. The J gene is TRBJ1-4, the V gene TRBV26; 9 bases are a match to TRBD1. The clonotype originates from a female BALB/c mouse given C57BL/6 T cells with graft-versus-host disease after an allogeneic hematopoietic cell transplant. What was sequenced was skin. CDR3: CASSRQGGSERLFF. The sequenced part of the CDR3 DNA is TGTGCCAGCAGTCGACAGGGGGGGAGCGAAAGATTATTT.